These 8 T cell receptor beta chains were sequenced from one sample in a study of OX40 agonist ivuxolimab in advanced cancers. Here immunoSEQ multiplex PCR was the method, and the copy in TCRdb shows in-frame clones only, minus some. The sample records tens of thousands of clones, 84% being singletons. The sample in question was CD4+ or CD8+ T cells sorted from blood, obtained in a trial of the OX40 agonist ivuxolimab. Receptor source: an adult with an advanced solid tumor such as melanoma, head and neck, liver or kidney cancer.

The gene calls are TRBV5-1 and TRBJ2-3; TRBD2 agrees at 9 bases. The CDR3 is 14 amino acids. Trimming removed 4 bases from V and 4 bases from J; junction bases left unmatched: 4. From germline, CDR1 is SGHRS and CDR2 YFSETQ. The chain's CDR3 is CASSGAGGSDTQYF. In DNA, the CDR3 is TGCGCCAGCAGCGGAGCGGGGGGTTCAGATACGCAGTATTTT. The full variable domain, its missing parts supplied by reference TRBV5-1 and TRBJ2-3, is KAGVTQTPRYLIKTRGQQVTLSCSPISGHRSVSWYQQTPGQGLQFLFEYFSETQRNKGNFPGRFSGRQFSNSRSEMNVSTLELGDSALYLCASSGAGGSDTQYFGPGTRLTVL.

This sequence joins TRBV5-1 and TRBJ1-1; D might be TRBD1 (5 bases). Germline V gene sequence: CDR1 SGHRS, CDR2 YFSETQ. V lost 0 bases and J 4 bases, leaving 10 bases between the germline ends. This CDR3 has 14 residues. Here the CDR3 DNA reads TGCGCCAGCAGCTTGGACCAGGGTGGCACTGAAGCTTTCTTT. Amino acid sequence: CASSLDQGGTEAFF.

The chain uses TRBV29-1 and TRBJ1-2; 9 bases line up with TRBD1. This CDR3 region has 14 residues. Looked up from germline, CDR1 is SQVTM and CDR2 is ANQGSEA. V lost 4 bases, J lost 7 bases, and 10 bases stayed unmatched. CDR3 amino acids: CSVVVTGGNRGYTF. The CDR3, as DNA: TGCAGCGTTGTCGTGACAGGGGGAAACCGTGGCTACACCTTC.

This clone showed up just once. The J gene is TRBJ1-3, the V gene TRBV9, with D perhaps matching TRBD1 (5 bases). Germline V gene data show CDR1 as SGDLS and CDR2 as YYNGEE. V lost 0 bases, J lost 5 bases, and 15 bases lay in between. This CDR3 spans 16 amino acids. The CDR3 sequence: CASSVGQGRWRNTIYF. CDR3 bases: TGTGCCAGCAGCGTAGGGCAGGGACGATGGAGAAACACCATATATTTT.

This clone was seen a handful of times. The chain employs TRBV6-1 and TRBJ2-1; 9 bases fit TRBD1. CDR3 length: 15 amino acids. V lost 6 bases to trimming and J lost 6 bases; unmatched junction nucleotides: 9. The germline CDR1 and CDR2 sequences are MNHNS and SASEGT. CDR3 region: CASRAGQGWINEQFF. The CDR3 DNA follows: TGTGCCAGCAGGGCCGGACAGGGGTGGATCAATGAGCAGTTCTTC.

This sequence joins TRBV6-1 and TRBJ1-2; TRBD1 is a possible D gene (6 bases). In germline, CDR1 is MNHNS, CDR2 SASEGT. The CDR3 is 12 amino acids. V lost 5 bases, J lost 8 bases, and 12 bases lay in between. CDR3 nucleotide sequence: TGTGCCAGCAGTCTCCTGACAGGAGGCTACACCTTC. Translation gives CASSLLTGGYTF.

V is TRBV6-5 and J is TRBJ1-3; possibly TRBD1 for D (5 bases). Trimming took 6 bases from V and 6 from J, leaving 18 bases between them. CDR1 is MNHEY and CDR2 is SVGAGI in the germline V gene. There are 15 residues in the CDR3. The CDR3 bases are TGTGCCAGCAGCCAGGGCCGACATACAGAAAACACCATATATTTT. Residues: CASSQGRHTENTIYF.

The gene calls are TRBV6-6 and TRBJ1-4, with D tentatively TRBD1 (5 bases). In germline, CDR1 is MNHNY, CDR2 SVGAGI (reference sequence). Trimming pared 0 bases from V and 6 bases from J, leaving 11 bases between. This CDR3 contains 15 residues. The CDR3 coding sequence is TGTGCCAGCAGTTACTCGGGGGGGGGTCATGAAAAACTGTTTTTT. This sequence encodes CASSYSGGGHEKLFF.